One and the same sample provided the 9 T cell receptor beta chains below, sequenced in a study of response to subunit inactivated influenza vaccine. One entry per CDR3 protein results from TCRdb running MiXCR on the RT-PCR reads. The table records around 540,000 distinct CDR3 sequences, approximately 12% of them present only once. The sample here was PBMCs from blood, taken on the day of vaccination. These receptors were taken from a man between 45 and 60 years old who received an inactivated influenza vaccine.

This clonotype was seen only a few times. The J gene is TRBJ1-4, the V gene TRBV2; D unclear. The CDR3 is 16 residues long. V gave up 7 bases and J gave up 4 bases, with 19 bases separating them. Germline CDR1 SNHLY, CDR2 FYNNEI. CDR3 sequence reads: CASKRAETKVNEKLFF. As DNA, the CDR3 is TGTGCCAGCAAGAGGGCAGAAACTAAAGTTAATGAAAAACTGTTTTTT.

This clonotype was recorded at least ten times. V and J are TRBV28 and TRBJ2-7; perhaps TRBD1 as D (5 bases). Germline V CDR1 and CDR2: MDHEN, SYDVKM. V gave up 4 bases and J gave up 6 bases, with 19 bases separating them. The CDR3 consists of 15 residues. CDR3 nucleotides: TGTGCCAGCAGTTCGTCCCGGACACCCATTCCCGAGCAGTACTTC. Its translation: CASSSSRTPIPEQYF. The entire variable domain, with the rest obtained from reference TRBV28 and TRBJ2-7, is as follows: DVKVTQSSRYLVKRTGEKVFLECVQDMDHENMFWYRQDPGLGLRLIYFSYDVKMKEKGDIPEGYSVSREKKERFSLILESASTNQTSMYLCASSSSRTPIPEQYFGPGTRLTVT.

The chain recombines TRBV7-2 with TRBJ1-1; D is unclear. With 0 bases removed from V and 5 bases from J, the gap between germline ends came to 13 bases. The CDR3 is 15 amino acids. Germline V gene data show CDR1 as SGHTA and CDR2 as FQGNSA. This CDR3 reads CASSLARGRRTEAFF. The CDR3 nucleotides read TGTGCCAGCAGCTTAGCCCGAGGGCGTAGGACTGAAGCTTTCTTT.

This clonotype occurred many times. This sequence joins TRBV28 and TRBJ1-1; D is possibly TRBD1 (5 bases). Germline assignment: CDR1 MDHEN and CDR2 SYDVKM. Between the trimmed V and J ends, which lost 7 bases and 4 bases, there was a span of 19 bases. The CDR3 has 15 residues. The CDR3 loop is CASTLDPAGATEAFF. CDR3 nucleotide sequence: TGTGCCAGCACTCTGGACCCCGCTGGGGCCACTGAAGCTTTCTTT.

V gene TRBV11-1 combines with J gene TRBJ2-7; 9 positions agree with TRBD1. Trimming at V came to 3 bases and at J to 3 bases, leaving 9 bases not matched to a gene. The CDR3 extends over 16 amino acids. Germline CDR1 reads SGHAT; CDR2 reads FQDESV (reference sequence). CDR3 sequence (DNA): TGTGCCAGCAGCTTTCGCCGGGGACAGGGCGTCTACGAGCAGTACTTC. As protein: CASSFRRGQGVYEQYF.

J is TRBJ2-1 and V is TRBV7-8; 12 bases align to TRBD2. CDR1 is SGHVS and CDR2 is FQNEAQ in the germline V gene. The CDR3 runs to 16 residues. V lost 5 bases to trimming and J lost 7 bases; unmatched junction nucleotides: 9. In DNA, the CDR3 is TGTGCCAGCAGCCCCATAACTAGCGGGAGGCTTAATGAGCAGTTCTTC. Translating it yields CASSPITSGRLNEQFF. Full variable domain (remainder filled in from reference TRBV7-8 and TRBJ2-1): GAGVSQSPRYKVAKRGQDVALRCDPISGHVSLFWYQQALGQGPEFLTYFQNEAQLDKSGLPSDRFFAERPEGSVSTLKIQRTQQEDSAVYLCASSPITSGRLNEQFFGPGTRLTVL.

This chain connects TRBV29-1 to TRBJ2-1, with 9 bases identical to TRBD1. Germline V gene data show CDR1 as SQVTM and CDR2 as ANQGSEA. V trimming: 7 bases; J trimming: 7 bases; junction bases outside the gene matches: 2. The CDR3 consists of 11 residues. The CDR3 is CSGDRGNEQFF. In nucleotides, the CDR3 is TGCAGCGGTGACAGGGGGAATGAGCAGTTCTTC.

This clonotype was recorded a few times. V is TRBV28 and J is TRBJ1-1; no clear D. Germline V gives CDR1 MDHEN, CDR2 SYDVKM. The V end was cut by 3 bases, the J end by 6 bases, with 11 bases between. The CDR3 is 13 amino acids. The CDR3 DNA reads TGTGCCAGCAGTTTGCAAGGACTCCCTGAAGCTTTCTTT. Translation: CASSLQGLPEAFF. Full variable domain (missing parts from reference TRBV28 and TRBJ1-1): DVKVTQSSRYLVKRTGEKVFLECVQDMDHENMFWYRQDPGLGLRLIYFSYDVKMKEKGDIPEGYSVSREKKERFSLILESASTNQTSMYLCASSLQGLPEAFFGQGTRLTVV.

Only a few counts were recorded for this clonotype. The chain joins TRBV30 to TRBJ1-4, with D hard to call. The CDR3 contains 14 residues. Between the trimmed V and J ends, which lost 2 bases and 8 bases, there was a span of 15 bases. Germline V CDR1 and CDR2: GTSNPN, SVGIG (reference sequence). CDR3 sequence: CAWSKTVDMEKLFF. DNA of the CDR3: TGTGCCTGGAGTAAAACGGTGGATATGGAAAAACTGTTTTTT.